A selection of T cell receptor beta chains follows, all from one sample in a study of blood T cell repertoires in COVID-19. Assay used: immunoSEQ multiplex PCR; TCRdb lists only in-frame clones, some missing. The repertoire holds fewer than 65,000 clones, approximately 91% seen once, with approximately 4.1% in the top ten. The material sequenced was peripheral blood. The receptors originated from a man aged 45-65 years with acute or convalescent COVID-19. CDR3s include the opening cysteine and the closing phenylalanine or tryptophan. The D gene is left open where the match is weak. Size is omitted from some rows. Given values are once, few, many or a class for expanded clones.

>-|TRBJ2-1|TRBD2|TRBV4-1
CASSLVLAGAYNEQFF
TGCGCCAGCAGCCTAGTACTAGCGGGAGCCTACAATGAGCAGTTCTTC
>-|TRBJ2-7|TRBD2|TRBV5-1
CASNRDYNYEQYF
TGCGCCAGCAACCGGGACTATAATTACGAGCAGTACTTC
>-|TRBJ1-1|-|TRBV6-5
CASSYTGHTEAFF
TGTGCCAGCAGTTATACAGGCCACACTGAAGCTTTCTTT
>-|TRBJ1-1|-|TRBV19
CATTRTVMNTEAFF
TGTGCCACCACTAGGACAGTCATGAACACTGAAGCTTTCTTT
>-|TRBJ2-1|-|TRBV21-1
CASSKQTGQGVPKILTDSYNEQFF
TGTGCCAGCAGCAAACAAACGGGACAGGGGGTCCCCAAGATTCTTACGGATTCCTACAATGAGCAGTTCTTC
>-|TRBJ2-1|TRBD2|TRBV13
CASSLEGSRREGQVYNEQFF
TGTGCCAGCAGCTTAGAAGGTTCAAGGCGGGAGGGCCAAGTCTACAATGAGCAGTTCTTC
>-|TRBJ2-3|-|TRBV11-3
CASSLEGASGTDTQYF
TGTGCCAGCAGCTTAGAGGGGGCTTCGGGGACAGATACGCAGTATTTT
>-|TRBJ2-1|TRBD1|TRBV7-2
CASSLMGQGVNEQFF
TGTGCCAGCAGCTTAATGGGACAGGGGGTCAATGAGCAGTTCTTC
>once|TRBJ1-2|-|TRBV19
CASSIKVGHNYGYTF
TGTGCCAGTAGTATAAAGGTGGGCCATAACTATGGCTACACCTTC
>-|TRBJ1-1|TRBD1|TRBV12-5
CASGTEGQMNTEAFF
TGTGCTAGTGGTACGGAGGGACAGATGAACACTGAAGCTTTCTTT
>-|TRBJ2-3|-|TRBV15
CATSINPGLSTDTQYF
TGTGCCACCAGCATTAACCCGGGACTTTCCACAGATACGCAGTATTTT
>-|TRBJ2-1|TRBD2|TRBV9
CASSVSGRNEQFF
TGTGCCAGCAGCGTTAGCGGGAGGAATGAGCAGTTCTTC
>-|TRBJ2-5|-|TRBV3-1/TRBV3-2
CASSQDGSGGEETQYF
TGTGCCAGCAGCCAAGATGGATCGGGGGGCGAAGAGACCCAGTACTTC
>once|TRBJ1-2|-|TRBV3-1/TRBV3-2
CASSQGVQVLNYGYTF
TGTGCCAGCAGCCAAGGGGTCCAGGTTTTAAACTATGGCTACACCTTC
>-|TRBJ2-1|-|TRBV11-3
CASSYGSSSYNEQFF
TGTGCCAGCAGCTACGGGTCAAGCTCCTACAATGAGCAGTTCTTC
>-|TRBJ1-3|-|TRBV9
CASSVTPNSGNTIYF
TGTGCCAGCAGCGTAACACCGAACTCTGGAAACACCATATATTTT
>-|TRBJ1-5|TRBD1|TRBV24-1
CATSDSLTGPLNQPQHF
TGTGCCACCAGTGATTCCCTGACAGGGCCCCTGAATCAGCCCCAGCATTTT
>-|TRBJ2-7|-|TRBV5-4
CASSFQDRTYEQYF
TGTGCCAGCAGCTTCCAGGACAGAACCTACGAGCAGTACTTC
>-|TRBJ2-1|-|TRBV6-4
CASSDLAVTNNEQFF
TGTGCCAGCAGTGACCTGGCGGTCACAAACAATGAGCAGTTCTTC
>few|TRBJ2-1|-|TRBV19
CASSITPDSPIEQFF
TGTGCCAGTAGTATAACCCCGGACAGCCCCATTGAGCAGTTCTTC
>-|TRBJ2-7|TRBD2|TRBV2
CASSEVQASGIASYEQYF
TGTGCCAGCAGTGAAGTTCAGGCTAGCGGGATCGCCTCCTACGAGCAGTACTTC
>once|TRBJ2-5|TRBD1|TRBV27
CASSLTDRGRRTQYF
TGTGCCAGCAGTTTAACGGACAGGGGCCGGAGGACCCAGTACTTC
>-|TRBJ1-6|-|TRBV9
CASSEGPGDSPLHF
TGTGCCAGCAGCGAGGGCCCCGGGGATTCACCCCTCCACTTT
>-|TRBJ1-2|-|TRBV5-1
CASSLESGYGYTF
TGCGCCAGCAGCTTGGAGAGCGGGTATGGCTACACCTTC
>few|TRBJ2-1|TRBD2|TRBV7-9
CASSFGTSGLYNEQFF
TGTGCCAGCAGCTTCGGGACTAGCGGGTTATACAATGAGCAGTTCTTC
>-|TRBJ1-5|-|TRBV4-2
CASSVPGNQPQHF
TGTGCCAGCAGTGTTCCGGGTAATCAGCCCCAGCATTTT
>-|TRBJ1-6|TRBD1|TRBV2
CASCRDRGRNSPLHF
TGTGCCAGCTGCCGGGACAGGGGAAGGAATTCACCCCTCCACTTT
>-|TRBJ2-1|-|TRBV29-1
CSSGTQNYNEQFF
TGCAGCTCCGGGACTCAGAACTACAATGAGCAGTTCTTC
>-|TRBJ2-1|TRBD2|TRBV29-1
CSPGLAGTYNEQFF
TGCAGCCCCGGACTAGCGGGGACCTACAATGAGCAGTTCTTC
>-|TRBJ1-4|-|TRBV3-1/TRBV3-2
CASSLGTYDEKLFF
TGTGCCAGCAGCCTGGGGACATATGATGAAAAACTGTTTTTT
>once|TRBJ2-3|TRBD2|TRBV5-1
CASSFQRGHTDTQYF
TGCGCCAGCAGCTTCCAGCGGGGTCACACAGATACGCAGTATTTT
>-|TRBJ2-3|-|TRBV2
CASSSSVTQYF
TGTGCCAGCAGTTCTTCTGTTACGCAGTATTTT
>-|TRBJ2-7|-|TRBV21-1
CASSKGASGGVYEQYF
TGTGCCAGCAGCAAGGGTGCTAGCGGGGGAGTCTACGAGCAGTACTTC
>-|TRBJ2-1|TRBD1|TRBV7-6
CASSLFPGGKGVEQFF
TGTGCCAGCAGCTTATTTCCAGGGGGCAAGGGAGTCGAGCAGTTCTTC
>-|TRBJ1-2|-|TRBV2
CASSEAELNYGYTF
TGTGCCAGCAGTGAAGCGGAGTTGAACTATGGCTACACCTTC
>-|TRBJ1-2|-|TRBV5-1
CASTVGGAPRYGYTF
TGCGCCAGCACTGTTGGAGGGGCGCCACGTTATGGCTACACCTTC
>-|TRBJ1-5|TRBD1|TRBV5-1
CATTLSGQDEGYSNQPQHF
TGCGCCACCACCCTTTCCGGACAGGACGAGGGCTATAGCAATCAGCCCCAGCATTTT
>-|TRBJ2-7|-|TRBV6-2/TRBV6-3
CASSYSMSNGGLPPLEQYF
TGTGCCAGCAGTTACTCGATGAGTAACGGAGGTTTACCCCCCCTCGAGCAGTACTTC
>-|TRBJ1-2|-|TRBV20-1
CSAGGVGGYTF
TGCAGTGCAGGAGGGGTTGGTGGCTACACCTTC
>-|TRBJ2-2|TRBD2|TRBV6-5
CASSYSRLAGAGELFF
TGTGCCAGCAGTTACTCGCGACTAGCGGGAGCCGGGGAGCTGTTTTTT
>-|TRBJ2-7|TRBD1|TRBV27
CASRRQGGSYEQYF
TGTGCCAGCAGGCGACAGGGGGGTTCCTACGAGCAGTACTTC
>-|TRBJ1-2|TRBD1|TRBV7-8
CASSRDRDDYGYTF
TGTGCCAGCAGCCGGGACAGGGATGACTATGGCTACACCTTC
>once|TRBJ2-3|TRBD1|TRBV9
CASQRTGGEGADTQYF
TGTGCCAGTCAACGGACAGGGGGGGAGGGTGCAGATACGCAGTATTTT
>medium-sized|TRBJ1-2|TRBD1|TRBV9
CASSVVDRGHGYTF
TGTGCCAGCAGCGTAGTGGACAGGGGGCATGGCTACACCTTC
>-|TRBJ1-2|-|TRBV4-1
CASSQVSGHGGYTF
TGCGCCAGCAGCCAAGTTTCAGGGCACGGCGGCTACACCTTC
>-|TRBJ2-3|TRBD2|TRBV7-6
CASSPKPGTSGRANFGDTQYF
TGTGCCAGCAGCCCGAAACCCGGGACTAGCGGGAGGGCCAATTTTGGAGATACGCAGTATTTT
>-|TRBJ2-2|-|TRBV18
CASSPLAGTNTGELFF
TGTGCCAGCTCACCCCTAGCAGGAACGAACACCGGGGAGCTGTTTTTT
>-|TRBJ1-2|TRBD1|TRBV4-3
CASSRSGTGGLSYGYTF
TGCGCCAGCAGCCGGTCCGGGACAGGGGGTCTGAGCTATGGCTACACCTTC
>once|TRBJ2-5|TRBD2|TRBV5-1
CASSLTSGRAVETQYF
TGCGCCAGCAGCTTGACTAGCGGGAGGGCCGTCGAGACCCAGTACTTC
>-|TRBJ2-5|-|TRBV5-6
CASSRTAKETQYF
TGTGCCAGCAGCAGGACAGCTAAAGAGACCCAGTACTTC
>-|TRBJ1-4|-|TRBV5-5
CASRKAGLTNEKLFF
TGTGCCAGCAGAAAAGCGGGGTTGACTAATGAAAAACTGTTTTTT
>-|TRBJ2-1|-|TRBV18
CASSPGTRRDEQFF
TGTGCCAGCTCACCCGGGACAAGGCGGGATGAGCAGTTCTTC
>-|TRBJ1-2|TRBD1|TRBV2
CASSEAPSGGQGYTF
TGTGCCAGCAGTGAAGCCCCCTCAGGGGGTCAGGGCTACACCTTC
>-|TRBJ2-5|TRBD2|TRBV30
CAWSRPSGSGGETQYF
TGTGCCTGGAGTAGGCCTAGCGGGAGTGGGGGGGAGACCCAGTACTTC
>-|TRBJ1-1|-|TRBV18
CASSQGALGQTYTEAFF
TGTGCCAGCTCACAAGGTGCATTGGGACAAACTTACACTGAAGCTTTCTTT
>-|TRBJ2-2|TRBD1|TRBV18
CASSGTGFLDGELFF
TGTGCCAGCTCGGGGACAGGATTTTTGGACGGGGAGCTGTTTTTT
>-|TRBJ2-5|TRBD2|TRBV5-1
CASSLGLAEGTQYF
TGCGCCAGCAGCTTAGGACTAGCGGAGGGGACCCAGTACTTC
>once|TRBJ2-3|TRBD2|TRBV6-5
CASSYGGGGTDTQYF
TGTGCCAGCAGTTACGGGGGGGGAGGCACAGATACGCAGTATTTT
>-|TRBJ1-1|TRBD1|TRBV7-9
CASSHPGGTEAFF
TGTGCCAGCAGCCACCCAGGGGGCACTGAAGCTTTCTTT